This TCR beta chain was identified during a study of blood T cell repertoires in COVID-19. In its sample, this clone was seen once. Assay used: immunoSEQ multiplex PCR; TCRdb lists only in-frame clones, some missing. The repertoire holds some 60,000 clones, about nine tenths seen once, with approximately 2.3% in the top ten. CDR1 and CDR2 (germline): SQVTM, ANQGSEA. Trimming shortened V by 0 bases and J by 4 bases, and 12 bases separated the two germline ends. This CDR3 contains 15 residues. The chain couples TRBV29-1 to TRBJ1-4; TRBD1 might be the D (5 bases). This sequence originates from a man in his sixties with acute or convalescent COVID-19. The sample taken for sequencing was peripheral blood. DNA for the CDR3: TGCAGCGTTGAAGATCGGGGGATGGGTAATGAAAAACTGTTTTTT. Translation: CSVEDRGMGNEKLFF. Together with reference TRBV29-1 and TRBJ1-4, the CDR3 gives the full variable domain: SAVISQKPSRDICQRGTSLTIQCQVDSQVTMMFWYRQQPGQSLTLIATANQGSEATYESGFVIDKFPISRPNLTFSTLTVSNMSPEDSSIYLCSVEDRGMGNEKLFFGSGTQLSVL.